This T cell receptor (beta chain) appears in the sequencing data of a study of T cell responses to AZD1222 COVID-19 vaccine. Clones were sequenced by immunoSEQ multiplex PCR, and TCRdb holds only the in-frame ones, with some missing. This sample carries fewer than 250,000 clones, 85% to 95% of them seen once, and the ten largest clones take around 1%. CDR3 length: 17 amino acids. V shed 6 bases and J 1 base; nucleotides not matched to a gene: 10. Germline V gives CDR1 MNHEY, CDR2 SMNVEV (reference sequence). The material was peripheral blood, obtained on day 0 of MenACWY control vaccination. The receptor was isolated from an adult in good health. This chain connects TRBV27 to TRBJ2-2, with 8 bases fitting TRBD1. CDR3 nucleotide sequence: TGTGCCAGCAGCCCCCTAGGACAGGGATGGAACACCGGGGAGCTGTTTTTT. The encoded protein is CASSPLGQGWNTGELFF.